A single sample gave rise to the 27 T cell receptor beta chains below, sequenced in a study of Tregs in tolerant kidney transplant recipients. TCRdb's table, derived via immunoSEQ multiplex PCR, lists solely in-frame clones and lacks some. The data contain over 85,000 clones, roughly 93% of them singletons. The sequenced sample was CD4+ T cells from blood, obtained before the transplant. The receptors stem from a human donor who received a combined kidney and bone marrow transplant.

The rearrangement uses TRBV30 and TRBJ2-3, with 7 bases fitting TRBD2. J lost 3 bases, V lost 3 bases, and 15 bases had no gene match. CDR3 length: 17 amino acids. Germline-derived CDR1 and CDR2 are GTSNPN and SVGIG (reference sequence). The DNA for the CDR3 is TGTGCCTGGAGCCGGACAAGCGGGGTCACGTCAACAGATACGCAGTATTTT. Translation: CAWSRTSGVTSTDTQYF. The whole variable domain, remainder taken from reference TRBV30 and TRBJ2-3, is SQTIHQWPATLVQPVGSPLSLECTVEGTSNPNLYWYRQAAGRGLQLLFYSVGIGQISSEVPQNLSASRPQDRQFILSSKKLLLSDSGFYLCAWSRTSGVTSTDTQYFGPGTRLTVL.

The rearrangement uses TRBV7-2 and TRBJ2-1, with 7 bases matching TRBD1. The V gene's germline CDR1 is SGHTA and CDR2 FQGNSA. Unmatched junction bases numbered 11, after V lost 5 bases and J lost 1 base. This CDR3 region has 17 residues. Here the CDR3 DNA reads TGTGCCAGCAGCCCAAAGGGTGCAGGGGGATCCTACAATGAGCAGTTCTTC. Residues: CASSPKGAGGSYNEQFF.

CDR3 sequence (DNA): TGCGCCAGCAGCTTGGAGGGGACAGGGCTTAACATTCAGTACTTC. Translation: CASSLEGTGLNIQYF. The chain links TRBV5-1 to TRBJ2-4, with 9 bases lining up with TRBD1. The V and J ends lost 0 bases and 7 bases, in that order; junction bases with no gene match: 5. There are 15 residues in the CDR3. Germline lookup yields CDR1 SGHRS and CDR2 YFSETQ.

The rearrangement joins TRBV9 to TRBJ1-4; no definite D call. Between the trimmed V and J ends, which lost 2 bases and 8 bases, there was a span of 10 bases. CDR1 is SGDLS, CDR2 YYNGEE, per germline. The CDR3 loop spans 13 amino acids. CDR3 residues: CASSVRFGEKLFF. DNA for the CDR3: TGTGCCAGCAGCGTCCGTTTCGGGGAAAAACTGTTTTTT.

The rearrangement uses TRBV30 and TRBJ1-2; 8 bases map to TRBD1. J lost 5 bases, V lost 3 bases, and 5 bases had no gene match. There are 13 residues in the CDR3. Germline CDR1 and CDR2: GTSNPN and SVGIG (reference sequence). The CDR3 nucleotides read TGTGCCTGGAGCGCGGACAGGGCGTATGGCTACACCTTC. It yields the protein CAWSADRAYGYTF. Combining the CDR3 with reference TRBV30 and TRBJ1-2 gives the whole variable domain SQTIHQWPATLVQPVGSPLSLECTVEGTSNPNLYWYRQAAGRGLQLLFYSVGIGQISSEVPQNLSASRPQDRQFILSSKKLLLSDSGFYLCAWSADRAYGYTFGSGTRLTVV.

V usage is TRBV27 and J usage is TRBJ2-5, with 7 bases fitting TRBD2. J was trimmed by 9 bases and V by 7 bases; bases with no gene match: 8. This CDR3 region has 12 residues. Germline CDR1 MNHEY, CDR2 SMNVEV (reference sequence). CDR3 region: CASTTLRGAQYF. CDR3 bases: TGTGCCAGCACGACATTACGGGGGGCCCAGTACTTC.

The gene calls are TRBV4-2 and TRBJ2-3, with 7 nucleotides matching TRBD2. The CDR3 is made up of 16 amino acids. Germline assignment: CDR1 LGHNA and CDR2 YNFKEQ. The V gene end was trimmed by 0 bases and the J gene end by 3 bases; junction bases not matched to a gene: 6. DNA for the CDR3: TGTGCCAGCAGCCAAGATGTGCGGGGGAGAACAGATACGCAGTATTTT. Translated: CASSQDVRGRTDTQYF.

The chain recombines TRBV18 with TRBJ2-4; possibly TRBD1 for D (6 bases). Deletions cut 2 bases from V and 7 bases from J, with 15 bases between. CDR1 is KGHSH and CDR2 is LQKENI in the germline V gene. CDR3 length: 15 residues. The CDR3 DNA follows: TGTGCCAGCTCACCAATTTTAGGGGGACGGAACATTCAGTACTTC. Amino acid sequence: CASSPILGGRNIQYF.

This chain joins TRBV7-9 and TRBJ1-4; 7 bases line up with TRBD1. Trimming at V came to 5 bases and at J to 0 bases, leaving 6 bases not matched to a gene. The CDR3 sequence is 16 residues long. Per the germline V gene, CDR1 is SEHNR and CDR2 is FQNEAQ (reference sequence). The CDR3 DNA sequence: TGTGCCAGCAGCCTTAGACAGGGTACAACTAATGAAAAACTGTTTTTT. Its translation: CASSLRQGTTNEKLFF.

The genes are TRBV7-8 and TRBJ2-4; D is possibly TRBD1 (6 bases). Germline V gene data show CDR1 as SGHVS and CDR2 as FQNEAQ. V was pared by 4 bases and J by 12 bases, with 10 bases between. The CDR3 is 11 residues long. The DNA of the CDR3 is TGTGCCAGCAGCTCCGGACAGAATCAGTACTTC. Amino acids: CASSSGQNQYF. The full variable domain, with the rest looked up from reference TRBV7-8 and TRBJ2-4, is GAGVSQSPRYKVAKRGQDVALRCDPISGHVSLFWYQQALGQGPEFLTYFQNEAQLDKSGLPSDRFFAERPEGSVSTLKIQRTQQEDSAVYLCASSSGQNQYFGAGTRLSVL.

The genes are TRBV5-1 and TRBJ1-1, with D uncertain. There are 14 residues in the CDR3. Germline V lookup: CDR1 SGHRS, CDR2 YFSETQ. With 0 bases removed from V and 1 base from J, the gap between germline ends came to 7 bases. The CDR3 spells CASSLEARNTEAFF. The DNA for the CDR3 is TGCGCCAGCAGCTTGGAAGCTAGGAACACTGAAGCTTTCTTT.

The genes are TRBV5-4 and TRBJ2-3; the D is unclear. Trimming took off 0 bases at V and 2 bases at J, with 7 bases between the two ends. CDR3 length: 14 residues. From germline, CDR1 is SGHNT and CDR2 YYREEE (reference sequence). The chain's CDR3 is CASSLGGITDTQYF. In DNA form, the CDR3 reads TGTGCCAGCAGCTTGGGAGGTATCACAGATACGCAGTATTTT.

The rearrangement joins TRBV6-1 to TRBJ1-2; D remains unclear. Germline CDR1 MNHNS, CDR2 SASEGT. The CDR3 totals 13 residues. V lost 6 bases and J 8 bases, leaving 16 bases between the germline ends. The CDR3 region is CASSEGLVGGYTF. The CDR3 region has the DNA TGTGCCAGCAGCGAGGGCCTCGTGGGCGGCTACACCTTC.

CDR3 nucleotides: TGTGCCAGCAGTGACAGAGGAGGCAATCAGCCCCAGCATTTT. It translates to CASSDRGGNQPQHF. The chain is built from TRBV5-4 and TRBJ1-5, with D possibly being TRBD1 (5 bases). There are 14 residues in the CDR3. Germline V lookup: CDR1 SGHNT, CDR2 YYREEE (reference sequence). With 5 bases removed from V and 2 bases from J, the gap between germline ends came to 11 bases.

This CDR3 reads CASKTGSGNTIYF. CDR3 DNA: TGTGCCAGCAAGACAGGGTCAGGAAACACCATATATTTT. The genes are TRBV28 and TRBJ1-3; 7 bases map to TRBD1. The CDR3 has 13 amino acids. V lost 7 bases and J lost 4; bases outside the gene matches: 4. The germline CDR1 and CDR2 sequences are MDHEN and SYDVKM.

This clone came up once. V gene TRBV6-1 combines with J gene TRBJ1-3; D not certain. The CDR3 spans 15 residues. Germline V gene lookup returns CDR1 MNHNS and CDR2 SASEGT. Trimming cost V 2 bases and J 0 bases, with 8 bases left between them. The CDR3 region is CASSEMSSSGNTIYF. The CDR3, as DNA: TGTGCCAGCAGTGAAATGAGTTCCTCTGGAAACACCATATATTTT.

This chain connects TRBV7-2 to TRBJ1-2, with a tentative D call TRBD1 (6 bases). This CDR3 spans 14 amino acids. V was clipped by 6 bases and J by 3 bases, with 14 bases between them. The germline V gene encodes CDR1 SGHTA and CDR2 FQGNSA. The DNA of the CDR3 is TGTGCCAGCAGTACTACAGGGTTTGACTATGGCTACACCTTC. Protein sequence: CASSTTGFDYGYTF.

V and J are TRBV4-1 and TRBJ2-5; perhaps TRBD2 as D (5 bases). CDR1 is MGHRA and CDR2 is YSYEKL in the germline V gene. The CDR3 has 16 amino acids. V dropped 1 base and J dropped 5 bases, with 17 bases sitting between them. CDR3 coding DNA: TGCGCCAGCAGCCAAGCCAAGGCCCTAGCCGGGGAGACCCAGTACTTC. Its translation is CASSQAKALAGETQYF.

Only one count was recorded for this clone. This chain links TRBV5-1 with TRBJ2-1; a weak D match, TRBD1 (7 bases). The CDR3 has 15 residues. In germline, CDR1 is SGHRS, CDR2 YFSETQ. Trimming removed 0 bases from V and 5 bases from J, with 12 bases in between. DNA of the CDR3: TGCGCCAGCAGCTTGGGAGGGGGCGGGAACAATGAGCAGTTCTTC. Translation: CASSLGGGGNNEQFF.

CDR3 in DNA: TGTGCCAGCAGCTTACGCCCCATAGCGGGGGGCACAGATACGCAGTATTTT. As protein: CASSLRPIAGGTDTQYF. This chain uses TRBV7-3 with TRBJ2-3; TRBD2 aligns across 9 bases. Trimming cost V 2 bases and J 1 base; bases outside gene matches: 7. CDR1 is SGHTA, CDR2 FQGTGA, per germline. The CDR3 is 17 residues long.

This clone was recorded once. The sample has other DNA sequences that encode this CDR3 too. This rearrangement joins TRBV4-1 to TRBJ1-6; no reliable D call. Trimming took 0 bases from V and 3 from J, leaving 9 bases between them. The CDR3 length is 16 residues. Germline CDR1 reads MGHRA; CDR2 reads YSYEKL. CDR3 amino acids: CASSQDFLYYNSPLHF. CDR3 coding DNA: TGCGCCAGCAGCCAAGATTTCCTGTACTATAATTCACCCCTCCACTTT.

The rearrangement links TRBV10-3 to TRBJ1-2; 9 bases match TRBD1. The CDR3 is 16 amino acids. Germline values: CDR1 ENHRY, CDR2 SYGVKD. After removal of 6 bases from V and 0 bases from J, the junction contained 8 bases not matched to a gene. The CDR3 DNA reads as TGTGCCATCAGCGGGACAGGGTCTAGAGCTAACTATGGCTACACCTTC. This translates into CAISGTGSRANYGYTF.

The rearrangement links TRBV19 to TRBJ1-5; 7 bases match TRBD1. J was trimmed by 6 bases and V by 5 bases; bases with no gene match: 13. The CDR3 covers 16 residues. CDR1 is LNHDA and CDR2 is SQIVND in the germline V gene (reference sequence). The CDR3 is CASSRSTGRGSQPQHF. The CDR3 nucleotides read TGTGCCAGTAGTCGTTCGACAGGGAGAGGAAGTCAGCCCCAGCATTTT.

The J gene is TRBJ2-5, the V gene TRBV5-1; tentative D call: TRBD1 (6 bases). The CDR3 runs to 12 residues. The germline V gene has CDR1 SGHRS and CDR2 YFSETQ. V lost 0 bases, J lost 9 bases, and 9 bases lay in between. This chain's CDR3 is CASSLDRVAQYF. The CDR3 bases are TGCGCCAGCAGCTTGGACAGGGTGGCCCAGTACTTC.

This rearrangement joins TRBV25-1 to TRBJ1-2; 7 bases fit TRBD1. Trimming at V came to 5 bases and at J to 3 bases, leaving 6 bases not matched to a gene. This CDR3 has 14 residues. Germline loops: CDR1 MGHDK, CDR2 SYGVNS. The CDR3 DNA reads TGTGCCAGCAGTAAACAGGGGTCGGACTATGGCTACACCTTC. Encoded protein: CASSKQGSDYGYTF.

The rearrangement joins TRBV5-4 to TRBJ2-7; the match to TRBD1 covers 9 bases. Trimming removed 4 bases from V and 6 bases from J; junction bases left unmatched: 11. Germline values: CDR1 SGHNT, CDR2 YYREEE (reference sequence). The CDR3 contains 15 residues. This CDR3 is CASSPGTGIIPEQYF. Here the CDR3 DNA reads TGTGCCAGCAGCCCCGGGACAGGGATTATTCCCGAGCAGTACTTC.

The chain combines TRBV5-4 with TRBJ2-7; no firm D call. V shed 0 bases and J shed 2 bases, with 15 bases lying between them. The germline V gene encodes CDR1 SGHNT and CDR2 YYREEE (reference sequence). CDR3 length: 16 residues. CDR3 in amino acids: CASSLGYVTSAYEQYF. For the CDR3, the DNA is TGTGCCAGCAGCTTGGGGTACGTGACTTCGGCCTACGAGCAGTACTTC.